This entry is about one T cell receptor beta chain. Germline V gives CDR1 MGHRA, CDR2 YSYEKL. The CDR3 sequence is 14 residues long. With 3 bases removed from V and 7 bases from J, the gap between germline ends came to 15 bases. This record comes from a study of blood T cell repertoires in COVID-19. Study-level information: T cells, B-cell-depleted T cells, or PBMCs supplied cDNA or gDNA.

As processed by the authors: Reference gene primer amplification gave estimated nucleated cell counts. Profiling relied on immunoSEQ multiplex PCR, and the TCRdb table lists in-frame clones only, not all of them. V, J and clone size are those of that table, while D and trimming were read from the DNA. The sample holds over 200,000 clones, nearly 90% seen once. The genes are TRBV4-1 and TRBJ1-1; TRBD1 might be the D (5 bases). The sequenced sample consisted of peripheral blood. This clonotype was obtained from a woman younger than 35 who had recovered from COVID-19. The DNA of the CDR3 is TGCGCCAGCAGCCAGGGGGGGTCAACAATTGAAGCTTTCTTT. This codes for CASSQGGSTIEAFF.